In this sample, the clone carrying this T cell receptor (beta chain) turned up many times. This sample stems from a study of T-cell memory formation after mild COVID-19. Using its own MiXCR run on the 5' RACE reads, TCRdb lists one record per CDR3 protein. The profile shows a few hundred thousand distinct CDR3 sequences, around 21% of them singletons. The specimen sequenced was PBMCs or a T cell subset sorted from them (not recorded which). The clonotype originates from an adult woman who had mild COVID-19 (a few samples of this study predate the infection). Cell type and time point are not known.

CDR3 coding DNA: TGTGCCAGCAGCACAGGGTATCAAGACACCATATATTTT. This encodes CASSTGYQDTIYF. The genes are TRBV12-3 or TRBV12-4 and TRBJ1-3; possibly TRBD1 for D (6 bases). V was clipped by 6 bases and J by 8 bases, with 14 bases between them. The CDR3 runs to 13 residues.